This T cell receptor beta chain was recorded in a study of blood T cell repertoires in COVID-19. Under the authors' procedure: Amplified reference gene primers provided the basis for estimating nucleated cell counts. Repertoires were generated with immunoSEQ multiplex PCR, while TCRdb's copy carries only in-frame clones and drops some. V and J calls and clone size follow that table, whereas D and trimming were derived from the DNA. The sample holds approximately 230,000 clones, about 91% seen once. Between the trimmed V and J ends, which lost 0 bases and 4 bases, there was a span of 15 bases. CDR3 length equals 16 residues. CDR1 and CDR2 from the germline V gene are LGHNT and FRNRAP. Grouping used clinical history reported by participants in a survey and questionnaire.

The source is a woman aged 45-65 years with acute COVID-19. Sequenced input: PBMCs or T cells enriched from blood (not recorded which). The chain joins TRBV12-5 to TRBJ1-2; D gene unclear. In DNA form, the CDR3 reads TGTGCTAGTGGTTTGGTAGGAGCGGCAGGCAGCTATGGCTACACCTTC. It codes for CASGLVGAAGSYGYTF.